These 2 T cell receptor beta chains came from one sample sequenced in a study of identical twins. One entry per CDR3 protein, called by TCRdb with MiXCR from the 5' RACE reads. Here the sample spans hundreds of thousands of distinct CDR3 sequences, roughly 9.4% being singletons. Sample: memory (CD45RO+) T cells sorted from blood. The receptors come from a woman younger than 30 in good health.

This chain uses TRBV12-3 or TRBV12-4 with TRBJ1-1; D is unresolved. Trimming pared 1 base from V and 11 bases from J, leaving 11 bases between. The CDR3 is 12 residues long. CDR3 loop: CASSLGARNAFF. CDR3 bases: TGTGCCAGCAGTTTAGGGGCCCGCAATGCTTTCTTT.

The V and J genes are TRBV7-9 and TRBJ2-2, with unresolved D. Germline V CDR1 and CDR2: SEHNR, FQNEAQ (reference sequence). CDR3 length equals 15 residues. V lost 4 bases and J lost 5, with 14 bases in between. This CDR3 reads CASSSGIITTGELFF. The CDR3, as DNA: TGTGCCAGCAGCTCTGGAATTATAACGACCGGGGAGCTGTTTTTT.